Following are 24 T cell receptor beta chains from one sample sequenced in a study of OX40 agonist ivuxolimab in advanced cancers. The repertoire was sequenced with immunoSEQ multiplex PCR; TCRdb's copy has only in-frame clones and lacks some. The sample yields nearly 50,000 clones, roughly 88% seen once. Material: CD4+ or CD8+ T cells sorted from blood, obtained in a trial of the OX40 agonist ivuxolimab. These receptors originate from an adult with an advanced solid tumor such as melanoma, head and neck, liver or kidney cancer.

The V call is TRBV7-3, the J call TRBJ2-3; TRBD2 aligns across 14 bases. V shed 5 bases and J 6 bases; nucleotides not matched to a gene: 7. Germline V gene data show CDR1 as SGHTA and CDR2 as FQGTGA. The CDR3 covers 16 residues. This CDR3 reads CASSPGLAGGGDTQYF. CDR3 DNA sequence: TGTGCCAGCAGCCCCGGACTAGCGGGAGGCGGGGATACGCAGTATTTT.

This sequence joins TRBV2 and TRBJ2-7, with 10 bases lining up with TRBD1. Germline V gene data show CDR1 as SNHLY and CDR2 as FYNNEI. The CDR3 covers 15 residues. V gave up 5 bases and J gave up 3 bases; unmatched junction bases: 7. This CDR3 is CASSQTGTGVYEQYF. The CDR3 DNA follows: TGTGCCAGCAGTCAGACCGGGACAGGGGTCTACGAGCAGTACTTC.

This clone was observed a single time. The gene calls are TRBV2 and TRBJ1-2; 8 nucleotides match TRBD1. The CDR3 has 13 residues. Per germline, CDR1 SNHLY and CDR2 FYNNEI. V shed 3 bases and J 3 bases; nucleotides not matched to a gene: 0. The CDR3 nucleotides are TGTGCCAGCAGTGAGGACAGGGACTATGGCTACACCTTC. It specifies CASSEDRDYGYTF.

This sequence joins TRBV5-1 and TRBJ2-3; D uncertain. Germline V gene lookup returns CDR1 SGHRS and CDR2 YFSETQ. V was clipped by 0 bases and J by 2 bases, with 10 bases between them. The CDR3 runs to 15 residues. The CDR3 is CASSLDTGPTDTQYF. In DNA form, the CDR3 reads TGCGCCAGCAGCTTGGATACGGGCCCCACAGATACGCAGTATTTT.

The chain employs TRBV5-4 and TRBJ2-5; D is possibly TRBD2 (6 bases). This CDR3 comprises 17 residues. The V gene lost 2 bases and the J gene lost 4 bases, with 21 bases spanning the gap. The V gene's germline CDR1 is SGHNT and CDR2 YYREEE (reference sequence). The CDR3 region is CASSFFGRGIGTETQYF. In DNA form, the CDR3 reads TGTGCCAGCAGCTTTTTCGGGCGCGGGATTGGAACAGAGACCCAGTACTTC.

V usage is TRBV27 and J usage is TRBJ2-5; 7 bases line up with TRBD1. Germline values: CDR1 MNHEY, CDR2 SMNVEV (reference sequence). The trim removed 11 bases at V and 2 bases at J, leaving 8 bases unmatched. The CDR3 length is 13 residues. CDR3: CASMGRGQETQYF. DNA of the CDR3: TGTGCCTCCATGGGCAGGGGGCAAGAGACCCAGTACTTC.

The genes are TRBV29-1 and TRBJ2-7, with D possibly being TRBD1 or TRBD2 (5 bases each). Germline V CDR1 and CDR2: SQVTM, ANQGSEA. V was clipped by 5 bases and J by 5 bases, with 13 bases between them. This CDR3 is 12 amino acids long. The CDR3 DNA reads TGCAGCGTTAAGGACTGGGACCACGAGCAGTACTTC. Residues: CSVKDWDHEQYF.

This clone was observed a single time. The chain joins TRBV30 to TRBJ2-2; maybe TRBD1 (5 bases). V lost 3 bases and J 1 base, leaving 9 bases between the germline ends. Germline CDR1 is GTSNPN and CDR2 is SVGIG (reference sequence). The CDR3 runs to 14 residues. CDR3 region: CAWRRQQNTGELFF. Here the CDR3 DNA reads TGTGCCTGGAGGCGACAGCAGAACACCGGGGAGCTGTTTTTT.

The chain is built from TRBV7-8 and TRBJ2-4; 7 nucleotides line up with TRBD2. V lost 1 base to trimming and J lost 7 bases; unmatched junction nucleotides: 1. Germline V CDR1 and CDR2: SGHVS, FQNEAQ. CDR3 length equals 13 residues. The CDR3 DNA reads TGTGCCAGCAGCTTAGTCGGGGGGAACATTCAGTACTTC. Translated, it gives CASSLVGGNIQYF.

The V call is TRBV19, the J call TRBJ2-1; a possible D gene is TRBD2 (5 bases). The CDR3 covers 14 residues. Trimming left V 3 bases short and J 3 bases short, with 9 bases between. Germline V gene sequence: CDR1 LNHDA, CDR2 SQIVND (reference sequence). The CDR3 here is CASSIGKGYNEQFF. DNA for the CDR3: TGTGCCAGTAGTATCGGGAAGGGCTACAATGAGCAGTTCTTC.

The rearrangement uses TRBV27 and TRBJ2-5; D may correspond to TRBD1 or TRBD2 (5 bases each). Trimming stripped 3 bases from V and 2 bases from J, with 13 bases between. Germline values: CDR1 MNHEY, CDR2 SMNVEV (reference sequence). CDR3 length: 15 amino acids. The CDR3, as DNA: TGTGCCAGCAGTTTTGCGAGGGGTCGACAAGAGACCCAGTACTTC. The encoded protein is CASSFARGRQETQYF.

This chain connects TRBV6-1 to TRBJ2-7; 11 bases align to TRBD2. CDR1 and CDR2 (germline): MNHNS, SASEGT. Unmatched junction bases numbered 4, after V lost 6 bases and J lost 3 bases. CDR3 length: 14 residues. This chain's CDR3 is CASRLTSGDYEQYF. Here the CDR3 DNA reads TGTGCCAGCAGACTGACTAGCGGGGACTACGAGCAGTACTTC.

The chain links TRBV5-6 to TRBJ1-1; D may be TRBD1 (6 bases). Germline-derived CDR1 and CDR2 are SGHDT and YYEEEE. This CDR3 has 13 residues. V shed 5 bases and J shed 1 base, with 9 bases lying between them. This chain's CDR3 is CASRRGQNTEAFF. CDR3 DNA: TGTGCCAGCAGAAGGGGACAGAACACTGAAGCTTTCTTT. The variable domain in full, with the rest retrieved from reference TRBV5-6 and TRBJ1-1, is DAGVTQSPTHLIKTRGQQVTLRCSPKSGHDTVSWYQQALGQGPQFIFQYYEEEERQRGNFPDRFSGHQFPNYSSELNVNALLLGDSALYLCASRRGQNTEAFFGQGTRLTVV.

The rearrangement joins TRBV5-1 to TRBJ2-7; 8 positions match TRBD1. The V and J ends lost 4 bases and 0 bases, in that order; junction bases with no gene match: 6. The CDR3 totals 15 residues. Germline V gene sequence: CDR1 SGHRS, CDR2 YFSETQ. The CDR3 is CASSLRGQGSYEQYF. Written as DNA, the CDR3 is TGCGCCAGCAGCCTTCGAGGACAGGGCTCCTACGAGCAGTACTTC.

The chain recombines TRBV5-1 with TRBJ2-5; TRBD1 matches 8 bases. Germline lookup yields CDR1 SGHRS and CDR2 YFSETQ. Trimming took 2 bases from V and 4 from J; bases not matched to a gene: 7. This CDR3 region has 15 residues. The CDR3 DNA is TGCGCCAGCAGCTTAGCTGGACAGGGTACAGAGACCCAGTACTTC. Protein sequence: CASSLAGQGTETQYF.

The chain couples TRBV7-3 to TRBJ2-5; 7 positions agree with TRBD1. This CDR3 is 13 amino acids long. CDR1 is SGHTA and CDR2 is FQGTGA in the germline V gene. V was pared by 8 bases and J by 3 bases, with 6 bases of the junction left unmatched. As DNA, the CDR3 is TGTGCCAGCTCCCCAGGGGGAAAAGAGACCCAGTACTTC. Translating it yields CASSPGGKETQYF.

The rearrangement joins TRBV7-2 to TRBJ1-2; D unresolved. CDR1 is SGHTA, CDR2 FQGNSA, per germline. V lost 1 base and J lost 2, with 8 bases in between. The length of the CDR3 is 14 residues. Here the CDR3 reads CASSLEAGNYGYTF. DNA for the CDR3: TGTGCCAGCAGCTTAGAGGCTGGGAACTATGGCTACACCTTC.

J is TRBJ1-5 and V is TRBV5-8; D gene ambiguous. The CDR3 covers 12 residues. In germline, CDR1 is SGHTS, CDR2 YDEGEE. V was pared by 4 bases and J by 7 bases, with 9 bases between. DNA of the CDR3: TGTGCCAGCAGCCGCGACTTGCAGCCCCAGCATTTT. Encoded protein: CASSRDLQPQHF.

The chain is built from TRBV12-5 and TRBJ2-3; TRBD2 matches at 9 bases. The germline CDR1 and CDR2 sequences are LGHNT and FRNRAP. With V trimmed by 1 base and J by 4 bases, 3 bases remained unmatched. CDR3 length: 15 residues. The CDR3 region has the DNA TGTGCTAGTGGTTTGGAGGGACTAGCCCCAGATACGCAGTATTTT. The encoded protein is CASGLEGLAPDTQYF.

This clone was counted once. This chain links TRBV6-6 with TRBJ2-7; 7 bases match TRBD2. Germline V gives CDR1 MNHNY, CDR2 SVGAGI (reference sequence). This CDR3 spans 11 amino acids. Trimming removed 8 bases from V and 7 bases from J; junction bases left unmatched: 5. In nucleotides, the CDR3 is TGTGCCAGCGGGAGAGCGGGAGAGCAGTACTTC. Translating gives CASGRAGEQYF.

This chain connects TRBV28 to TRBJ2-5, with TRBD2 as a possible D gene (5 bases). Trimming pared 3 bases from V and 9 bases from J, leaving 17 bases between. Per germline, CDR1 MDHEN and CDR2 SYDVKM. This CDR3 has 14 residues. The CDR3 is CASSFPGSGISQYF. Here the CDR3 DNA reads TGTGCCAGCAGTTTCCCGGGGTCGGGTATTTCCCAGTACTTC.

The rearrangement uses TRBV18 and TRBJ2-2; D is undetermined. The CDR3 loop spans 16 amino acids. V shed 1 base and J shed 2 bases, with 11 bases lying between them. CDR1 and CDR2 (germline): KGHSH, LQKENI. CDR3 amino acids: CASSPRATINTGELFF. CDR3 in DNA: TGTGCCAGCTCACCACGGGCAACTATTAACACCGGGGAGCTGTTTTTT.

J is TRBJ2-1 and V is TRBV5-5, with no clear D. The CDR3 has 15 residues. CDR1 is SGHKS and CDR2 is YYEKEE in the germline V gene (reference sequence). V was shortened by 5 bases and J by 1 base, with 13 bases between the two germline ends. Here the CDR3 DNA reads TGTGCCAGCAGTCTCGACGGCTTTTCCTACAATGAGCAGTTCTTC. Amino acids: CASSLDGFSYNEQFF. Based on the CDR3 plus reference TRBV5-5 and TRBJ2-1, the full variable domain is DAGVTQSPTHLIKTRGQQVTLRCSPISGHKSVSWYQQVLGQGPQFIFQYYEKEERGRGNFPDRFSARQFPNYSSELNVNALLLGDSALYLCASSLDGFSYNEQFFGPGTRLTVL.

In this sample, this clone turned up once. The J gene is TRBJ2-5, the V gene TRBV18; D call uncertain. The CDR3 is 14 amino acids. Trimming stripped 2 bases from V and 5 bases from J, with 12 bases between. CDR1 is KGHSH, CDR2 LQKENI, per germline. This CDR3 reads CASSPGPTGETQYF. The CDR3 nucleotides read TGTGCCAGCTCACCAGGACCAACCGGGGAGACCCAGTACTTC.